This T cell receptor (beta chain) was identified in a study of blood T cells in healthy people across ages. A second 7 to 11 cycle PCR used barcoded and J-beta primers. Each CDR3 protein is one row after TCRdb ran MiXCR on the 5' RACE reads. The sample has more than 900,000 distinct CDR3 sequences, almost 25% seen once. This CDR3 is 14 amino acids long. Trimming took off 8 bases at V and 7 bases at J, with 20 bases between the two ends. Per germline, CDR1 MNHEY and CDR2 SMNVEV (reference sequence). This same sample was also taken into another study, of T cells of mothers and their children.

The material sequenced was blood. V usage is TRBV27 and J usage is TRBJ1-1; D ambiguous. This sequence originates from a girl aged 2 to 10 in good health. The CDR3 is CASLKLRNPREAFF. CDR3 nucleotide sequence: TGTGCCAGCCTAAAACTGAGGAACCCGCGTGAAGCTTTCTTT.